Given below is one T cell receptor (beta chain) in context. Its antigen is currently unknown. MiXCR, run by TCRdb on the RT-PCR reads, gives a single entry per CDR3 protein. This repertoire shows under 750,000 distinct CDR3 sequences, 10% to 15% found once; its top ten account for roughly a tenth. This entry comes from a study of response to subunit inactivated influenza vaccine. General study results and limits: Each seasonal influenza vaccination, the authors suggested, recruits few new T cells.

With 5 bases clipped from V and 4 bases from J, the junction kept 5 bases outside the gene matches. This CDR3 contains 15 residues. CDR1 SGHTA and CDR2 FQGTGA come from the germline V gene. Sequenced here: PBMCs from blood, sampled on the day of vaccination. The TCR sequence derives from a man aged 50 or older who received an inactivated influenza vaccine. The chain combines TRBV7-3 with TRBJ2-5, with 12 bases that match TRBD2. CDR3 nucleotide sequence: TGTGCCAGCAGCCAAAGGGGACTAGCGGGAGAGACCCAGTACTTC. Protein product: CASSQRGLAGETQYF. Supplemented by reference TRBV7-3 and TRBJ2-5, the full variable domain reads GAGVSQTPSNKVTEKGKYVELRCDPISGHTALYWYRQSLGQGPEFLIYFQGTGAADDSGLPNDRFFAVRPEGSVSTLKIQRTERGDSAVYLCASSQRGLAGETQYFGPGTRLLVL.